This entry features one T cell receptor (beta chain) sequence. What it binds is unknown. TCRdb's copy holds only in-frame clones and misses some; the assay was immunoSEQ multiplex PCR. The sample includes roughly 260,000 clones, 85% to 95% of them seen just once. V lost 8 bases, J lost 7 bases, and 7 bases stayed unmatched. CDR3 length: 15 residues. Germline V CDR1 and CDR2: MNHEY, SMNVEV (reference sequence). This record comes from a study of T cell responses to AZD1222 COVID-19 vaccine. Study-wide results and limits: Spike-wide coverage was observed for vaccine-associated CD4 TCRs, with dominant responses at 160-218 and 743-854. After the peak T cell response, and only then, were repertoires sampled. Of spike-specific TCRs, nearly half reportedly target regions left unmutated in variants.

The genes are TRBV27 and TRBJ2-1; TRBD2 aligns across 14 bases. Sequenced material: peripheral blood, taken on day 0 of AZD1222 vaccination. The sequence was collected from an adult in good health. Written as DNA, the CDR3 is TGTGCCAGCGGACTAGCGGGAGGTAGTGGGAATGAGCAGTTCTTC. It codes for CASGLAGGSGNEQFF.